The 23 T cell receptor beta chains presented below share a single source sample, sequenced in a study of shared clonotypes between healthy human individuals (TCRdb year 2020). The library came from the immunoSEQ multiplex PCR assay. TCRdb took this table from immuneACCESS and kept in-frame rearrangements with V and J called. Such tables lack part of the clones; where checked against another copy, unresolved V genes explain under half of the gap, and the rest is unexplained. The sample has 2 million to 2.5 million clones on record, roughly 95% of them singletons. The leading ten clones occupy about 0.13% of the sample. What was sequenced was naive CD4+ T cells sorted from blood. The intended sense of this specimen's cell subset or site label: CD45RA+ positively selected. The receptor source for this set is a man aged 18 to 35 in good health.

The V call is TRBV28, the J call TRBJ1-5, with TRBD1 as a possible D gene (6 bases). Per germline, CDR1 MDHEN and CDR2 SYDVKM. The V and J ends lost 2 bases and 3 bases respectively, with 14 bases between them. The length of the CDR3 is 16 residues. The CDR3 loop reads CASSLADRQTNQPQHF. CDR3 DNA sequence: TGTGCCAGCAGTTTAGCCGACAGGCAAACCAATCAGCCCCAGCATTTT.

The V gene is TRBV30, the J gene TRBJ2-7; 15 nucleotides agree with TRBD2. V gave up 3 bases and J gave up 7 bases; unmatched junction bases: 13. The CDR3 covers 17 residues. CDR1 is GTSNPN and CDR2 is SVGIG in the germline V gene (reference sequence). The CDR3 region has the DNA TGTGCCTGGAGCGCCGCTCGGACTAGCGGGAGGGCCAGAGAGCAGTACTTC. Its translation: CAWSAARTSGRAREQYF. Variable domain in full (rest from reference TRBV30 and TRBJ2-7): SQTIHQWPATLVQPVGSPLSLECTVEGTSNPNLYWYRQAAGRGLQLLFYSVGIGQISSEVPQNLSASRPQDRQFILSSKKLLLSDSGFYLCAWSAARTSGRAREQYFGPGTRLTVT.

The chain couples TRBV6-5 to TRBJ2-4, with 7 bases matching TRBD2. V shed 0 bases and J 9 bases; nucleotides not matched to a gene: 8. Germline assignment: CDR1 MNHEY and CDR2 SVGAGI. The CDR3 sequence is 15 residues long. As DNA, the CDR3 is TGTGCCAGCAGTTACTCAGCGGGGCCGGGGGGCATTCAGTACTTC. Amino acid sequence: CASSYSAGPGGIQYF.

The chain uses TRBV10-3 and TRBJ1-3; unclear D gene. Trimming left V 3 bases short and J 0 bases short, with 9 bases between. The germline CDR1 and CDR2 sequences are ENHRY and SYGVKD. This CDR3 comprises 15 residues. CDR3 in amino acids: CAISDQGISGNTIYF. DNA for the CDR3: TGTGCCATCAGTGACCAAGGGATCTCTGGAAACACCATATATTTT.

This clone appeared once. The germline gene is not matched at one end of the junction; a read error may be the cause. Here the CDR3 DNA reads TGCGCCAGCACCTCAGAAGTGGGGAACGCCGGGGAGCTGTTTTTT. This codes for CASTSEVGNAGELFF. This chain joins TRBV5-1 and TRBJ2-2; D is unresolved. The CDR3 runs 15 residues. CDR1 SGHRS and CDR2 YFSETQ come from the germline V gene.

This clone was seen only once. The chain has TRBV28 and TRBJ1-3; a weak D match, TRBD1 (6 bases). The CDR3 length is 16 residues. Germline CDR1 is MDHEN and CDR2 is SYDVKM. The V and J ends lost 6 bases and 4 bases respectively, with 19 bases between them. CDR3 amino acids: CASRDIQGSSGNTIYF. The CDR3 coding sequence is TGTGCCAGCAGGGACATACAGGGTTCTTCGGGAAACACCATATATTTT. The variable domain in full, completed from reference TRBV28 and TRBJ1-3, reads DVKVTQSSRYLVKRTGEKVFLECVQDMDHENMFWYRQDPGLGLRLIYFSYDVKMKEKGDIPEGYSVSREKKERFSLILESASTNQTSMYLCASRDIQGSSGNTIYFGEGSWLTVV.

The V and J genes are TRBV7-2 and TRBJ2-7, with TRBD2 matching over 11 bases. The junction had 3 bases not matched to a gene; V was cut back by 5 bases and J by 3 bases. The CDR3 sequence is 14 residues long. CDR1 is SGHTA and CDR2 is FQGNSA in the germline V gene. The DNA of the CDR3 is TGTGCCAGCAGCCGGACTAGCGGGCTCTACGAGCAGTACTTC. It codes for CASSRTSGLYEQYF. Filled out from reference TRBV7-2 and TRBJ2-7, the complete variable domain reads GAGVSQSPSNKVTEKGKDVELRCDPISGHTALYWYRQSLGQGLEFLIYFQGNSAPDKSGLPSDRFSAERTGGSVSTLTIQRTQQEDSAVYLCASSRTSGLYEQYFGPGTRLTVT.

The genes are TRBV27 and TRBJ2-2; the match to TRBD1 covers 8 bases. Germline trimming cut 3 bases from V and 7 bases from J; bases unmatched to any gene: 7. The germline CDR1 and CDR2 sequences are MNHEY and SMNVEV (reference sequence). There are 15 residues in the CDR3. The CDR3: CASSFSGGFDGELFF. In DNA form, the CDR3 reads TGTGCCAGCAGTTTTTCAGGGGGCTTTGACGGGGAGCTGTTTTTT.

In regard to this clone: Other DNA sequences in the sample encode the same CDR3. The rearrangement uses TRBV30 and TRBJ1-5; D is uncertain. CDR3 size: 14 residues. Germline CDR1 and CDR2: GTSNPN and SVGIG (reference sequence). Trimming pared 0 bases from V and 2 bases from J, leaving 8 bases between. DNA of the CDR3: TGTGCCTGGAGTGTACGAGGTGGCAATCAGCCCCAGCATTTT. It encodes CAWSVRGGNQPQHF. Looking up the rest from reference TRBV30 and TRBJ1-5 gives the full variable domain: SQTIHQWPATLVQPVGSPLSLECTVEGTSNPNLYWYRQAAGRGLQLLFYSVGIGQISSEVPQNLSASRPQDRQFILSSKKLLLSDSGFYLCAWSVRGGNQPQHFGDGTRLSIL.

The chain uses TRBV29-1 and TRBJ1-2; TRBD1 might be the D (5 bases). Germline V gene data show CDR1 as SQVTM and CDR2 as ANQGSEA. This CDR3 region has 13 residues. V was clipped by 6 bases and J by 6 bases, with 17 bases between them. The CDR3 region is CSVMSGRGDGYTF. The DNA of the CDR3 is TGCAGCGTCATGAGTGGACGGGGGGATGGCTACACCTTC.

This clone is a singleton in its sample. The chain joins TRBV7-2 to TRBJ2-1; D gene uncertain. CDR1 SGHTA and CDR2 FQGNSA come from the germline V gene. The CDR3 extends over 13 amino acids. V shed 5 bases and J shed 5 bases, with 10 bases lying between them. The CDR3 region is CASSARMDNEQFF. CDR3 coding DNA: TGTGCCAGCAGCGCCCGGATGGACAATGAGCAGTTCTTC.

The CDR3 nucleotides are TGTGCCAGCAGCTCCGGCAGGGGCGATCAGCCCCAGCATTTT. Protein product: CASSSGRGDQPQHF. The chain uses TRBV7-2 and TRBJ1-5; possibly TRBD1 for D (6 bases). Germline-derived CDR1 and CDR2 are SGHTA and FQGNSA. This CDR3 has 14 residues. Trimming removed 4 bases at V and 5 bases at J, with 12 bases between.

The chain employs TRBV5-3 and TRBJ1-6, with 8 positions matching TRBD1. TRBV5-3 is reported as an ORF; its role is uncertain. This CDR3 region has 13 residues. Trimming took 8 bases from V and 10 from J; bases not matched to a gene: 8. The CDR3 DNA reads TGTGCCAGGCGGGGCAGGGGGCGATCACCCCTCCACTTT. Amino acids: CARRGRGRSPLHF.

This clone is a singleton in its sample. The rearrangement links TRBV7-2 to TRBJ2-2; D is possibly TRBD2 (6 bases). Germline V gives CDR1 SGHTA, CDR2 FQGNSA. Trimming took 7 bases from V and 4 from J, leaving 16 bases between them. The CDR3 spans 15 residues. This chain's CDR3 is CASIKGFGSTGELFF. Here the CDR3 DNA reads TGTGCCAGCATCAAAGGGTTCGGGAGCACCGGGGAGCTGTTTTTT.

The genes are TRBV5-1 and TRBJ2-1, with 11 bases fitting TRBD2. In germline, CDR1 is SGHRS, CDR2 YFSETQ. The CDR3 runs 15 residues. Trimming cost V 4 bases and J 10 bases; bases outside gene matches: 10. This chain's CDR3 is CASSLSGGAVREQFF. The CDR3 DNA reads as TGCGCCAGCAGCCTTAGCGGGGGGGCTGTCAGAGAGCAGTTCTTC.

The genes are TRBV2 and TRBJ2-7; a possible D gene is TRBD2 (5 bases). The length of the CDR3 is 15 residues. CDR1 and CDR2 (germline): SNHLY, FYNNEI. Trimming took 6 bases from V and 5 from J, leaving 20 bases between them. CDR3 bases: TGTGCCAGCAGGCGGCTCACGGCGGGCGCCCACGAGCAGTACTTC. Encoded protein: CASRRLTAGAHEQYF.

The chain has TRBV5-1 and TRBJ2-5; D not resolved. CDR1 and CDR2 from the germline V gene are SGHRS and YFSETQ. This CDR3 has 13 amino acids. The V and J ends lost 5 bases and 1 base respectively, with 9 bases between them. CDR3 sequence (DNA): TGCGCCAGCAGACCACAATCCCAAGAGACCCAGTACTTC. It is translated as CASRPQSQETQYF.

This clone occurred once. The chain is built from TRBV30 and TRBJ2-1, with D perhaps being TRBD1 or TRBD2 (5 bases each). The V gene's germline CDR1 is GTSNPN and CDR2 SVGIG (reference sequence). The CDR3 is 16 residues long. V lost 5 bases and J 5 bases, leaving 22 bases between the germline ends. The CDR3 loop is CAWLPWGYTRDNEQFF. The CDR3 nucleotides are TGTGCCTGGCTACCGTGGGGGTACACGCGTGACAATGAGCAGTTCTTC.

The chain recombines TRBV28 with TRBJ2-1; weak D call: TRBD2 (6 bases). The germline V gene has CDR1 MDHEN and CDR2 SYDVKM. Trimming took 6 bases from V and 2 from J, leaving 11 bases between them. CDR3 length equals 14 residues. The CDR3 DNA reads as TGTGCCAGCAGCCCCGCGGGGCCCTACAATGAGCAGTTCTTC. It translates to CASSPAGPYNEQFF.

The rearrangement joins TRBV6-5 to TRBJ1-2, with a tentative D call TRBD1 (5 bases). V dropped 6 bases and J dropped 3 bases, with 14 bases sitting between them. CDR3 size: 14 residues. The germline gives CDR1 MNHEY, CDR2 SVGAGI. CDR3 region: CASRRSRDDYGYTF. The DNA of the CDR3 is TGTGCCAGCAGACGGAGCAGGGATGACTATGGCTACACCTTC.

V and J are TRBV2 and TRBJ2-1; D unclear. The CDR3 loop spans 16 amino acids. Germline values: CDR1 SNHLY, CDR2 FYNNEI. With 7 bases removed from V and 0 bases from J, the gap between germline ends came to 16 bases. CDR3 protein: CASTTQEPSSYNEQFF. DNA for the CDR3: TGTGCCAGCACCACCCAGGAACCGAGCTCCTACAATGAGCAGTTCTTC. Full variable domain (outside the CDR3, taken from reference TRBV2 and TRBJ2-1): EPEVTQTPSHQVTQMGQEVILRCVPISNHLYFYWYRQILGQKVEFLVSFYNNEISEKSEIFDDQFSVERPDGSNFTLKIRSTKLEDSAMYFCASTTQEPSSYNEQFFGPGTRLTVL.

The J gene is TRBJ1-2, the V gene TRBV28, with TRBD1 matching 8 bases. This CDR3 spans 15 amino acids. The V gene's germline CDR1 is MDHEN and CDR2 SYDVKM. V was pared by 7 bases and J by 4 bases, with 11 bases of the junction left unmatched. The CDR3 loop is CASTPADRVGYGYTF. DNA for the CDR3: TGTGCCAGCACCCCTGCGGACAGGGTAGGCTATGGCTACACCTTC.

A note on this clone: This CDR3 is also generated by other DNA sequences in the sample. The chain couples TRBV4-1 to TRBJ2-5; D is unclear. The CDR3 consists of 12 residues. CDR1 MGHRA and CDR2 YSYEKL come from the germline V gene. V dropped 4 bases and J dropped 1 base, with 4 bases sitting between them. As DNA, the CDR3 is TGCGCCAGCAGCCGACCCCAAGAGACCCAGTACTTC. Its protein is CASSRPQETQYF.